What follows are 32 T cell receptor beta chains derived from one specimen sequenced in a study of blood T cell repertoires in COVID-19. TCRdb keeps only in-frame clones here, not all; method: immunoSEQ multiplex PCR. Of 150,000 to 200,000 clones listed, approximately 80% are singletons. The sequenced sample was peripheral blood. The receptors were gathered from a woman older than 75 with COVID-19, enrolled during active disease.

This chain uses TRBV3-1 (or the pseudogene TRBV3-2) with TRBJ2-2; D ambiguous. V lost 6 bases and J 5 bases, leaving 4 bases between the germline ends. Germline CDR1 and CDR2: LGHDT and YNNKEL (reference sequence). The CDR3 runs to 11 residues. This CDR3 reads CASSSTGELFF. CDR3 DNA: TGTGCCAGCAGTTCAACCGGGGAGCTGTTTTTT.

The chain carries TRBV2 and TRBJ1-3; D gene ambiguous. Germline CDR1 SNHLY, CDR2 FYNNEI. The CDR3 has 14 residues. Trimming cost V 3 bases and J 0 bases, with 6 bases left between them. CDR3 bases: TGTGCCAGCAGTGATTCCTACTCTGGAAACACCATATATTTT. It encodes CASSDSYSGNTIYF.

A word on this clone: A read error may produce the germline difference seen at one junction end. V and J are TRBV2 and TRBJ2-1; 8 bases align to TRBD2. Germline V CDR1 and CDR2: SNHLY, FYNNEI. The CDR3 sequence is 18 residues long. CDR3 nucleotide sequence: TGCCCCCCCCGCGGGCGCCTCGCGGGGGGCAGCCCTTGGAATGAGCAGTTCTTC. Its protein product is CPPRGRLAGGSPWNEQFF.

The chain has TRBV4-2 and TRBJ1-4, with D perhaps TRBD1 (6 bases). The CDR3 consists of 16 residues. Germline loops: CDR1 LGHNA, CDR2 YNFKEQ. Trimming shortened V by 1 base and J by 4 bases, and 13 bases separated the two germline ends. Here the CDR3 reads CASSQGIRGVNEKLFF. For the CDR3, the DNA is TGTGCCAGCAGCCAAGGTATCAGGGGCGTTAATGAAAAACTGTTTTTT.

The J gene is TRBJ2-5, the V gene TRBV9; D might be TRBD2 (6 bases). The V gene's germline CDR1 is SGDLS and CDR2 YYNGEE. V was shortened by 2 bases and J by 5 bases, with 19 bases between the two germline ends. The CDR3 extends over 16 amino acids. CDR3 loop: CASSVLSGTPWETQYF. Written as DNA, the CDR3 is TGTGCCAGCAGCGTTTTGTCCGGGACTCCATGGGAGACCCAGTACTTC.

This chain joins TRBV11-2 and TRBJ2-7; 9 bases line up with TRBD2. Germline V gene sequence: CDR1 SGHAT, CDR2 FQNNGV. The CDR3 is made up of 16 amino acids. Unmatched junction bases numbered 11, after V lost 5 bases and J lost 3 bases. In DNA form, the CDR3 reads TGTGCCAGCAGCCCGACGGGTAGCGGGAGTGTCTACGAGCAGTACTTC. Protein product: CASSPTGSGSVYEQYF.

The gene calls are TRBV25-1 and TRBJ2-2; 9 bases are a match to TRBD1. CDR1 and CDR2 from the germline V gene are MGHDK and SYGVNS. Trimming took 2 bases from V and 6 from J; bases not matched to a gene: 4. This CDR3 contains 15 residues. CDR3 residues: CASSELDRGAGELFF. The CDR3 region has the DNA TGTGCCAGCAGTGAACTAGACAGGGGGGCCGGGGAGCTGTTTTTT. Full variable domain (remainder filled in from reference TRBV25-1 and TRBJ2-2): EADIYQTPRYLVIGTGKKITLECSQTMGHDKMYWYQQDPGMELHLIHYSYGVNSTEKGDLSSESTVSRIRTEHFPLTLESARPSHTSQYLCASSELDRGAGELFFGEGSRLTVL.

This clone came up once. V usage is TRBV2 and J usage is TRBJ2-3, with a possible D match to TRBD1 (5 bases). Deletions cut 7 bases from V and 4 bases from J, with 24 bases between. The germline gives CDR1 SNHLY, CDR2 FYNNEI. The CDR3 length is 17 residues. CDR3: CASTINFRGERPDTQYF. CDR3 DNA: TGTGCCAGCACCATTAATTTTAGGGGCGAACGGCCAGATACGCAGTATTTT. Using reference TRBV2 and TRBJ2-3 for the parts outside the CDR3, the full variable domain is EPEVTQTPSHQVTQMGQEVILRCVPISNHLYFYWYRQILGQKVEFLVSFYNNEISEKSEIFDDQFSVERPDGSNFTLKIRSTKLEDSAMYFCASTINFRGERPDTQYFGPGTRLTVL.

This clone was seen a handful of times. This chain joins TRBV4-1 and TRBJ1-5; D is ambiguous. CDR1 and CDR2 (germline): MGHRA, YSYEKL. CDR3 length equals 14 residues. The ends were cut back, 1 base at V and 5 bases at J, with 9 bases in the middle. The CDR3 DNA is TGCGCCAGCAGCCAAGGGCAGGCCGATCAGCCCCAGCATTTT. Translating it yields CASSQGQADQPQHF.

This chain joins TRBV4-1 and TRBJ1-2; unclear D gene. The germline V gene encodes CDR1 MGHRA and CDR2 YSYEKL. The V end was cut by 1 base, the J end by 5 bases, with 14 bases between. The CDR3 covers 15 residues. CDR3 protein: CASSQGAGILYGYTF. In DNA form, the CDR3 reads TGCGCCAGCAGCCAAGGGGCCGGGATCCTATATGGCTACACCTTC.

This clone appeared a single time. The V and J genes are TRBV7-2 and TRBJ2-1; 8 nucleotides align to TRBD2. This CDR3 is 15 amino acids long. Germline CDR1 reads SGHTA; CDR2 reads FQGNSA. With 5 bases clipped from V and 0 bases from J, the junction kept 3 bases outside the gene matches. The DNA of the CDR3 is TGTGCCAGCAGCCAAGGGACTAGCTCCTACAATGAGCAGTTCTTC. Translation: CASSQGTSSYNEQFF.

Worth noting for this clone: This CDR3 is also generated by other DNA sequences in the sample. The chain carries TRBV6-5 and TRBJ2-1; TRBD2 agrees at 11 bases. Trimming removed 4 bases from V and 2 bases from J; junction bases left unmatched: 1. Germline V CDR1 and CDR2: MNHEY, SVGAGI. CDR3 length equals 15 residues. The CDR3 sequence: CASSSGLAAYNEQFF. CDR3 in DNA: TGTGCCAGCAGTTCGGGACTAGCGGCCTACAATGAGCAGTTCTTC.

This clone was seen only once. V gene TRBV10-3 combines with J gene TRBJ1-3; tentative D call: TRBD1 (5 bases). CDR1 and CDR2 (germline): ENHRY, SYGVKD. The CDR3 runs 17 residues. V lost 4 bases to trimming and J lost 1 base, with 17 bases between them. CDR3: CAISGTNQGASGNTIYF. The CDR3 DNA is TGTGCCATCAGTGGGACGAATCAGGGCGCGTCTGGAAACACCATATATTTT.

There are a few counts of this clone. The J gene is TRBJ1-5, the V gene TRBV28; the match to TRBD1 covers 8 bases. Trimming removed 7 bases from V and 6 bases from J; junction bases left unmatched: 5. This CDR3 spans 13 amino acids. Germline CDR1 reads MDHEN; CDR2 reads SYDVKM. CDR3 amino acids: CASNVDRAQPQHF. The CDR3 region has the DNA TGTGCCAGCAATGTGGACAGGGCTCAGCCCCAGCATTTT.

The gene calls are TRBV5-1 and TRBJ2-5, with TRBD2 identical over 11 bases. Germline CDR1 reads SGHRS; CDR2 reads YFSETQ. After removal of 0 bases from V and 5 bases from J, the junction contained 12 bases not matched to a gene. This CDR3 has 18 amino acids. This CDR3 is CASSLGTSGRINQETQYF. CDR3 DNA sequence: TGCGCCAGCAGCTTGGGAACTAGCGGGAGAATAAATCAGGAGACCCAGTACTTC.

The genes are TRBV14 and TRBJ2-7; 7 bases match TRBD1. Germline V gene data show CDR1 as SGHDN and CDR2 as FVKESK. With V trimmed by 0 bases and J by 4 bases, 6 bases remained unmatched. The CDR3 spans 15 residues. This CDR3 is CASSQDPPGQYEQYF. The CDR3 region has the DNA TGTGCCAGCAGCCAAGATCCGCCGGGACAGTACGAGCAGTACTTC.

V is TRBV18 and J is TRBJ1-3; D is unresolved. Germline CDR1 reads KGHSH; CDR2 reads LQKENI. The CDR3 covers 13 residues. Trimming removed 6 bases from V and 4 bases from J, with 10 bases in between. This chain's CDR3 is CASSKEEGNTIYF. DNA for the CDR3: TGTGCCAGCTCCAAAGAAGAGGGAAACACCATATATTTT.

This chain links TRBV28 with TRBJ1-2, with 10 bases identical to TRBD1. The CDR3 sequence is 14 residues long. V was clipped by 4 bases and J by 5 bases; unmatched bases: 4. CDR1 is MDHEN, CDR2 SYDVKM, per germline. In nucleotides, the CDR3 is TGTGCCAGCAGTTCCCGGGACAGGGGTTATGGCTACACCTTC. Translation gives CASSSRDRGYGYTF.

This clone was detected a few times. This chain connects TRBV16 to TRBJ1-2, with D perhaps TRBD1 (5 bases). The CDR3 runs to 14 residues. V was clipped by 1 base and J by 1 base, with 7 bases between them. The germline V gene encodes CDR1 KGHSY and CDR2 FQNENV. The CDR3 protein is CASSQWQGNYGYTF. In DNA, the CDR3 is TGTGCCAGCAGCCAATGGCAGGGTAACTATGGCTACACCTTC. The entire variable domain, with the rest obtained from reference TRBV16 and TRBJ1-2, is as follows: GEEVAQTPKHLVRGEGQKAKLYCAPIKGHSYVFWYQQVLKNEFKFLISFQNENVFDETGMPKERFSAKCLPNSPCSLEIQATKLEDSAVYFCASSQWQGNYGYTFGSGTRLTVV.

The chain has TRBV5-1 and TRBJ2-3; 11 nucleotides match TRBD2. This CDR3 contains 16 residues. The germline V gene has CDR1 SGHRS and CDR2 YFSETQ. The J segment lost 5 bases and the V segment lost 4 bases, leaving 9 bases of the junction unmatched. The DNA of the CDR3 is TGCGCCAGCAGCCCCCCGACTAGCGGGATGGGAGATACGCAGTATTTT. It is translated as CASSPPTSGMGDTQYF.

The CDR3 nucleotides are TGTGCCAGCAGTTCGGGACTAGCTACCTACGAGCAGTACTTC. Encoded protein: CASSSGLATYEQYF. This sequence joins TRBV27 and TRBJ2-7; 9 bases fit TRBD2. The CDR3 sequence is 14 residues long. The V gene's germline CDR1 is MNHEY and CDR2 SMNVEV (reference sequence). With V trimmed by 4 bases and J by 2 bases, 3 bases remained unmatched.

The J gene is TRBJ2-3, the V gene TRBV24-1, with 10 bases lining up with TRBD2. The J segment lost 5 bases and the V segment lost 7 bases, leaving 8 bases of the junction unmatched. Per the germline V gene, CDR1 is KGHDR and CDR2 is SFDVKD. The CDR3 loop spans 15 amino acids. In nucleotides, the CDR3 is TGTGCCACCAGGGGTAGCGGGGGGACAGGAGATACGCAGTATTTT. It translates to CATRGSGGTGDTQYF.

This chain joins TRBV5-4 and TRBJ1-2; D is ambiguous. In germline, CDR1 is SGHNT, CDR2 YYREEE (reference sequence). V gave up 0 bases and J gave up 1 base, with 4 bases separating them. This CDR3 spans 13 amino acids. The CDR3 here is CASSLGSNYGYTF. CDR3 bases: TGTGCCAGCAGCTTGGGGAGTAACTATGGCTACACCTTC.

CDR3 residues: CAISEGQYTDTQYF. CDR3 nucleotides: TGTGCCATCAGTGAGGGACAGTACACAGATACGCAGTATTTT. This chain connects TRBV10-3 to TRBJ2-3, with D possibly TRBD1 on 6 matching bases. The V gene lost 2 bases and the J gene lost 2 bases, with 8 bases spanning the gap. Germline V CDR1 and CDR2: ENHRY, SYGVKD. CDR3 size: 14 residues.

This chain joins TRBV6-2 or TRBV6-3 and TRBJ2-7; 7 bases line up with TRBD1. The germline CDR1 and CDR2 sequences are MNHEY and SVGEGT. The J segment lost 3 bases and the V segment lost 4 bases, leaving 9 bases of the junction unmatched. There are 15 residues in the CDR3. CDR3 nucleotides: TGTGCCAGCAGTTTTAGACCCGGGACAGACTACGAGCAGTACTTC. It is translated as CASSFRPGTDYEQYF.

The V and J genes are TRBV18 and TRBJ2-2, with TRBD1 matching over 8 bases. The V gene's germline CDR1 is KGHSH and CDR2 LQKENI. There are 17 residues in the CDR3. J gave up 1 base and V 2 bases, and 6 bases lay outside the gene matches. CDR3 coding DNA: TGTGCCAGCTCACCATTACAGGGGGACAAGAACACCGGGGAGCTGTTTTTT. This translates into CASSPLQGDKNTGELFF. Variable domain in full (rest from reference TRBV18 and TRBJ2-2): NAGVMQNPRHLVRRRGQEARLRCSPMKGHSHVYWYRQLPEEGLKFMVYLQKENIIDESGMPKERFSAEFPKEGPSILRIQQVVRGDSAAYFCASSPLQGDKNTGELFFGEGSRLTVL.

In DNA, the CDR3 is TGTGCCAGCAGCCCAGCAGCGGGAGGGCCATTGGTCGACAATGAGCAGTTCTTC. Translating gives CASSPAAGGPLVDNEQFF. V gene TRBV5-5 combines with J gene TRBJ2-1; 10 bases line up with TRBD2. Germline V gene data show CDR1 as SGHKS and CDR2 as YYEKEE (reference sequence). V was pared by 4 bases and J by 5 bases, with 15 bases of the junction left unmatched. The CDR3 runs to 18 residues.

The sample holds a few counts of this clone. This chain uses TRBV19 with TRBJ1-3, with D possibly being TRBD1 (5 bases). The V gene's germline CDR1 is LNHDA and CDR2 SQIVND (reference sequence). Trimming pared 3 bases from V and 7 bases from J, leaving 13 bases between. The CDR3 is 14 residues long. Here the CDR3 reads CASSMGGGPNTIYF. The CDR3 nucleotides are TGTGCCAGTAGTATGGGCGGGGGACCCAACACCATATATTTT.

The chain couples TRBV7-8 to TRBJ2-7; 8 bases match TRBD1. Germline CDR1 SGHVS, CDR2 FQNEAQ. The CDR3 spans 15 residues. The junction had 3 bases not matched to a gene; V was cut back by 0 bases and J by 2 bases. The CDR3 region is CASSLAGTGAYEQYF. CDR3 nucleotide sequence: TGTGCCAGCAGCTTAGCCGGGACAGGCGCCTACGAGCAGTACTTC.

In DNA form, the CDR3 reads TGTGCCAGCAGCACGGACAACCAAGAGACCCAGTACTTC. It is translated as CASSTDNQETQYF. The rearrangement links TRBV11-2 to TRBJ2-5; D may be TRBD1 (5 bases). Per germline, CDR1 SGHAT and CDR2 FQNNGV. CDR3 length: 13 residues. The V end lost 5 bases, the J end lost 0 bases, and 7 bases lay between the germline ends.

This rearrangement joins TRBV5-6 to TRBJ1-5, with 9 nucleotides matching TRBD1. The CDR3 is made up of 14 amino acids. Germline V gene sequence: CDR1 SGHDT, CDR2 YYEEEE. Trimming took 3 bases from V and 6 from J; bases not matched to a gene: 4. The chain's CDR3 is CASSSGDRVQPQHF. The CDR3 DNA reads TGTGCCAGCAGCTCCGGGGACAGGGTTCAGCCCCAGCATTTT.

The chain carries TRBV19 and TRBJ2-4; D is perhaps TRBD1 (6 bases). This CDR3 is 17 amino acids long. CDR1 and CDR2 from the germline V gene are LNHDA and SQIVND (reference sequence). Trimming took 4 bases from V and 0 from J, leaving 16 bases between them. The CDR3 spells CASSRLAGALAKNIQYF. For the CDR3, the DNA is TGTGCCAGTAGTAGGCTAGCAGGGGCACTAGCCAAAAACATTCAGTACTTC.